This passage covers 15 T cell receptor beta chains from one sample sequenced in a study of T-cell memory formation after mild COVID-19. TCRdb passed the 5' RACE reads through MiXCR, listing each CDR3 protein once. The sample yields 50,000 or so distinct CDR3 sequences, over 9% seen once. The sequenced sample consisted of PBMCs or a T cell subset sorted from them (not recorded which). These receptor sequences come from an adult woman who had mild COVID-19 (a few samples of this study predate the infection). Cell type and time point are not known.

This clonotype was seen more than once but under ten times. The J gene is TRBJ2-3, the V gene TRBV14; D possibly corresponds to TRBD1 (5 bases). Germline CDR1 reads SGHDN; CDR2 reads FVKESK. V lost 3 bases, J lost 4 bases, and 17 bases lay in between. This CDR3 has 16 residues. The CDR3 here is CASSQQGWGLADTQYF. The CDR3 DNA reads as TGTGCCAGCAGCCAGCAGGGATGGGGTTTAGCAGATACGCAGTATTTT.

This clonotype showed up just a few times. This chain connects TRBV6-1 to TRBJ2-7; D may be TRBD2 (5 bases). The CDR3 consists of 15 residues. Trimming shortened V by 5 bases and J by 3 bases, and 17 bases separated the two germline ends. Germline CDR1 and CDR2: MNHNS and SASEGT. The CDR3 nucleotides are TGTGCCAGCAGTAACGGGCCGTTCGGGAACTACGAGCAGTACTTC. Its protein is CASSNGPFGNYEQYF.

The chain is built from TRBV4-3 and TRBJ1-1; D is unresolved. From germline, CDR1 is LGHNA and CDR2 YSLEER. This CDR3 has 15 residues. Trimming removed 0 bases from V and 2 bases from J, with 10 bases in between. CDR3 loop: CASSQESTVNTEAFF. In DNA, the CDR3 is TGCGCCAGCAGCCAAGAGAGCACGGTCAACACTGAAGCTTTCTTT.

This clonotype was counted many times. The chain uses TRBV12-3 or TRBV12-4 and TRBJ2-2, with D uncertain. The CDR3 contains 13 residues. V dropped 3 bases and J dropped 7 bases, with 9 bases sitting between them. This chain's CDR3 is CASSLARNGELFF. In DNA form, the CDR3 reads TGTGCCAGCAGTTTGGCCCGTAACGGGGAGCTGTTTTTT.

This chain joins TRBV7-8 and TRBJ1-6; perhaps TRBD1 as D (6 bases). V gave up 5 bases and J gave up 11 bases, with 16 bases separating them. Germline assignment: CDR1 SGHVS and CDR2 FQNEAQ. The CDR3 is 14 residues long. CDR3 in DNA: TGTGCCAGCAGCGGGGGAGGGGGAAAGGCACCCCTCCACTTT. The encoded protein is CASSGGGGKAPLHF.

This clonotype has a handful of counts. The J gene is TRBJ2-2, the V gene TRBV24-1; 8 bases are shared with TRBD1. The junction had 8 bases not matched to a gene; V was cut back by 4 bases and J by 5 bases. The CDR3 runs to 16 residues. Germline values: CDR1 KGHDR, CDR2 SFDVKD. The CDR3 reads CATSDRDRGETGELFF. The DNA of the CDR3 is TGTGCCACCAGTGACCGAGACAGGGGAGAGACCGGGGAGCTGTTTTTT.

At least ten counts were recorded for this clonotype. This chain joins TRBV4-3 and TRBJ2-1, with D maybe TRBD2 (6 bases). Germline V gene sequence: CDR1 LGHNA, CDR2 YSLEER. The CDR3 length is 15 residues. Trimming shortened V by 3 bases and J by 7 bases, and 16 bases separated the two germline ends. The CDR3 region has the DNA TGCGCCAGCAGCCAGTCCGGGATGGAGGGAAATGAGCAGTTCTTC. This gives the protein CASSQSGMEGNEQFF.

Ten or more counts support this clonotype. CDR3 sequence: CASSSGQGYQETQYF. In DNA, the CDR3 is TGTGCCAGCAGCTCGGGACAGGGGTACCAAGAGACCCAGTACTTC. The gene calls are TRBV25-1 and TRBJ2-5, with 10 bases that match TRBD1. Germline V gene data show CDR1 as MGHDK and CDR2 as SYGVNS. The V segment lost 6 bases and the J segment 0 bases; nucleotides outside the gene matches: 4. The CDR3 loop spans 15 amino acids. Based on the CDR3 plus reference TRBV25-1 and TRBJ2-5, the full variable domain is EADIYQTPRYLVIGTGKKITLECSQTMGHDKMYWYQQDPGMELHLIHYSYGVNSTEKGDLSSESTVSRIRTEHFPLTLESARPSHTSQYLCASSSGQGYQETQYFGPGTRLLVL.

This clonotype was recorded a few times. The chain uses TRBV20-1 and TRBJ2-3; D is possibly TRBD2 (6 bases). Germline lookup yields CDR1 DFQATT and CDR2 SNEGSKA (reference sequence). The V end was cut by 4 bases, the J end by 0 bases, with 11 bases between. The CDR3 spans 14 residues. The CDR3 region is CSAKPGLSTDTQYF. The CDR3 coding sequence is TGCAGTGCTAAACCGGGACTGAGCACAGATACGCAGTATTTT.

This clonotype was recorded at least ten times. The chain uses TRBV4-3 and TRBJ2-6; unclear D gene. Germline CDR1 LGHNA, CDR2 YSLEER. The CDR3 has 15 amino acids. Trimming pared 4 bases from V and 0 bases from J, leaving 7 bases between. CDR3 sequence reads: CASSRDLSGANVLTF. In DNA form, the CDR3 reads TGCGCCAGCAGCCGAGACCTCTCTGGGGCCAACGTCCTGACTTTC.

The CDR3 is CASSWGLRGTDTQYF. CDR3 in DNA: TGCGCCAGCAGCTGGGGGCTCCGGGGCACAGATACGCAGTATTTT. The chain carries TRBV5-1 and TRBJ2-3, with a possible D match to TRBD1 (6 bases). The CDR3 spans 15 residues. Germline loops: CDR1 SGHRS, CDR2 YFSETQ. Trimming cost V 3 bases and J 1 base, with 12 bases left between them.

The V and J genes are TRBV11-2 and TRBJ2-3, with TRBD1 matching over 8 bases. The ends lost 6 bases at V and 3 bases at J; junction bases unmatched: 8. Germline V gene data show CDR1 as SGHAT and CDR2 as FQNNGV. The CDR3 loop spans 15 amino acids. In nucleotides, the CDR3 is TGTGCCAGCAGTCTTGGGACAGGACTAACAGATACGCAGTATTTT. Protein product: CASSLGTGLTDTQYF.

This clonotype came up many times. The gene calls are TRBV10-3 and TRBJ2-7; D might be TRBD2 (5 bases). The germline V gene has CDR1 ENHRY and CDR2 SYGVKD. Trimming shortened V by 4 bases and J by 0 bases, and 10 bases separated the two germline ends. This CDR3 region has 14 residues. Written as DNA, the CDR3 is TGTGCCATCAGTGGCGGACTCAGCTCCTACGAGCAGTACTTC. This encodes CAISGGLSSYEQYF.

The rearrangement joins TRBV11-2 to TRBJ2-3, with D possibly being TRBD2 (5 bases). This CDR3 spans 16 amino acids. Per the germline V gene, CDR1 is SGHAT and CDR2 is FQNNGV. Deletions cut 1 base from V and 1 base from J, with 12 bases between. The CDR3: CASSLGTGSGTDTQYF. DNA of the CDR3: TGTGCCAGCAGCTTAGGGACGGGGTCTGGCACAGATACGCAGTATTTT.

About this clonotype: A much larger clonotype is one base distant, so this may be a read error. The chain has TRBV15 and TRBJ2-7; D gene ambiguous. Deletions cut 0 bases from V and 4 bases from J, with 13 bases between. The germline CDR1 and CDR2 sequences are LNHNV and YYDKDF (reference sequence). This CDR3 contains 15 residues. The CDR3 here is CATSRDSDRWYEQYF. In DNA, the CDR3 is TGTGCCACCAGCAGAGATTCGGACCGGTGGTACGAGCAGTACTTC.